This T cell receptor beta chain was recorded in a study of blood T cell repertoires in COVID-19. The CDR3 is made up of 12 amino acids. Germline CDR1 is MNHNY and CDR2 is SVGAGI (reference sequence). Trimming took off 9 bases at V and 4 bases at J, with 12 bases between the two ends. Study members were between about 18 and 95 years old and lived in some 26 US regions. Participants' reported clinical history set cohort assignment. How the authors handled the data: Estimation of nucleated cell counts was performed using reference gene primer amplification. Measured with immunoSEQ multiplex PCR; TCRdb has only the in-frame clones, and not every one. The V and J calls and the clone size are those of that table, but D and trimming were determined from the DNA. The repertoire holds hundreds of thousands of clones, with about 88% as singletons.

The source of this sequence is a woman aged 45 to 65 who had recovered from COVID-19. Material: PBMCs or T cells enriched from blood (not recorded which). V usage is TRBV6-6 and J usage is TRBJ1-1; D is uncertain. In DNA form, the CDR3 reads TGTGCCAGTGCCCTTTCGGGCACTGAAGCTTTCTTT. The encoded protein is CASALSGTEAFF.